This entry lists 18 T cell receptor beta chains sequenced from one sample in a study of CD8 T cells in ankylosing spondylitis. TCRdb re-called the 5' RACE reads through MiXCR, storing one row per CDR3 protein. This sample has 200,000 to 250,000 distinct CDR3 sequences, with 8% to 11% found just once. What was sequenced was blood, either unsorted or a sorted T cell fraction (not recorded which). The receptors were gathered from a male donor with ankylosing spondylitis or in good health (not recorded which).

This clonotype was seen a few times. The CDR3 here is CASPGGDHTDTQYF. The DNA of the CDR3 is TGTGCCAGCCCCGGGGGGGATCACACAGATACGCAGTATTTT. This rearrangement joins TRBV11-2 to TRBJ2-3; 8 positions agree with TRBD2. V lost 8 bases, J lost 2 bases, and 6 bases stayed unmatched. This CDR3 region has 14 residues. Per germline, CDR1 SGHAT and CDR2 FQNNGV. Looking up the rest from reference TRBV11-2 and TRBJ2-3 gives the full variable domain: EAGVAQSPRYKIIEKRQSVAFWCNPISGHATLYWYQQILGQGPKLLIQFQNNGVVDDSQLPKDRFSAERLKGVDSTLKIQPAKLEDSAVYLCASPGGDHTDTQYFGPGTRLTVL.

This clonotype was picked up many times. The chain uses TRBV11-3 and TRBJ1-4; D gene unclear. Germline V gene lookup returns CDR1 SGHNT and CDR2 YENEEA. The germline V and J ends were trimmed by 3 bases and 3 bases, with 8 bases remaining between them. The CDR3 is 14 amino acids. Written as DNA, the CDR3 is TGTGCCAGCAGCTTCAGAGGTTCTAATGAAAAACTGTTTTTT. Amino acid sequence: CASSFRGSNEKLFF.

This clonotype was seen a few times. V gene TRBV14 combines with J gene TRBJ2-3; D not certain. V lost 3 bases and J 0 bases, leaving 7 bases between the germline ends. Germline V gene lookup returns CDR1 SGHDN and CDR2 FVKESK. The CDR3 is made up of 14 amino acids. The CDR3 reads CASSHLESTDTQYF. CDR3 in DNA: TGTGCCAGCAGCCATCTGGAGAGCACAGATACGCAGTATTTT.

The table lists this clonotype with many counts. The J gene is TRBJ2-3, the V gene TRBV12-3 or TRBV12-4, with a possible D match to TRBD2 (5 bases). Between the trimmed V and J ends, which lost 1 base and 2 bases, there was a span of 7 bases. The CDR3 runs to 14 residues. The CDR3 protein is CASSLGLTTDTQYF. Here the CDR3 DNA reads TGTGCCAGCAGTTTAGGACTAACCACAGATACGCAGTATTTT.

This clonotype was found many times. DNA of the CDR3: TGTGCCAGCCGGGACTACGGACCGGAGACCCAGTACTTC. Protein: CASRDYGPETQYF. The chain uses TRBV6-6 and TRBJ2-5, with TRBD2 identical over 7 bases. CDR1 is MNHNY and CDR2 is SVGAGI in the germline V gene (reference sequence). J lost 5 bases, V lost 8 bases, and 8 bases had no gene match. CDR3 length equals 13 residues.

There are a few counts of this clonotype. The V call is TRBV11-2, the J call TRBJ2-7; D is possibly TRBD2 (6 bases). Germline CDR1 is SGHAT and CDR2 is FQNNGV. The V gene lost 7 bases and the J gene lost 0 bases, with 16 bases spanning the gap. This CDR3 has 15 amino acids. CDR3 DNA sequence: TGTGCCAGCACCGCCTGGGGGGTAAGCTCCTACGAGCAGTACTTC. This gives the protein CASTAWGVSSYEQYF.

This clonotype appeared many times. V usage is TRBV5-1 and J usage is TRBJ2-3, with D perhaps matching TRBD1 (6 bases). This CDR3 spans 13 amino acids. The V end lost 5 bases, the J end lost 6 bases, and 13 bases lay between the germline ends. Looked up from germline, CDR1 is SGHRS and CDR2 is YFSETQ. CDR3 coding DNA: TGCGCCAGCAGTATACAGGGTGGCGATACGCAGTATTTT. It codes for CASSIQGGDTQYF.

Ten or more counts support this clonotype. The chain is built from TRBV5-1 and TRBJ2-1; 7 positions agree with TRBD2. CDR1 and CDR2 from the germline V gene are SGHRS and YFSETQ. The CDR3 is 15 amino acids. J lost 4 bases, V lost 2 bases, and 6 bases had no gene match. The CDR3 protein is CASSFEASGYNEQFF. CDR3 nucleotide sequence: TGCGCCAGCAGCTTCGAGGCTAGCGGATACAATGAGCAGTTCTTC. Drawing the rest from reference TRBV5-1 and TRBJ2-1, the complete variable domain is KAGVTQTPRYLIKTRGQQVTLSCSPISGHRSVSWYQQTPGQGLQFLFEYFSETQRNKGNFPGRFSGRQFSNSRSEMNVSTLELGDSALYLCASSFEASGYNEQFFGPGTRLTVL.

The CDR3 reads CASQGSSSGANVLTF. CDR3 in DNA: TGCGCCAGTCAGGGGAGCAGCTCTGGGGCCAACGTCCTGACTTTC. J is TRBJ2-6 and V is TRBV5-1; perhaps TRBD1 as D (6 bases). The CDR3 is 15 amino acids. Per germline, CDR1 SGHRS and CDR2 YFSETQ. V lost 8 bases and J lost 0, with 12 bases in between.

This clonotype came up many times. V is TRBV20-1 and J is TRBJ1-4; TRBD1 matches 7 bases. The CDR3 length is 14 residues. Germline V CDR1 and CDR2: DFQATT, SNEGSKA (reference sequence). Trimming at V came to 4 bases and at J to 7 bases, leaving 9 bases not matched to a gene. DNA for the CDR3: TGCAGTGCTAACGGCCGACAGGGTCCTGAAAAACTGTTTTTT. This gives the protein CSANGRQGPEKLFF.

This clonotype has a count of ten or more. V and J are TRBV20-1 and TRBJ1-2; 7 bases fit TRBD1. Unmatched junction bases numbered 5, after V lost 3 bases and J lost 1 base. Germline CDR1 is DFQATT and CDR2 is SNEGSKA (reference sequence). The CDR3 length is 14 residues. In nucleotides, the CDR3 is TGCAGTGCTAGGGTCGGGACAGATAACTATGGCTACACCTTC. As protein: CSARVGTDNYGYTF.

This clonotype was detected ten times or more. The V and J genes are TRBV12-3 or TRBV12-4 and TRBJ2-2; D gene uncertain. V was clipped by 3 bases and J by 6 bases, with 14 bases between them. The CDR3 sequence is 15 residues long. CDR3 loop: CASSFSPLGAGELFF. The CDR3, as DNA: TGTGCCAGCAGTTTTTCGCCCCTCGGTGCCGGGGAGCTGTTTTTT.

This clonotype has ten or more counts. This chain joins TRBV20-1 and TRBJ1-2; 7 bases line up with TRBD1. The CDR3 has 15 residues. Germline V lookup: CDR1 DFQATT, CDR2 SNEGSKA (reference sequence). The V and J ends lost 0 bases and 4 bases, in that order; junction bases with no gene match: 8. CDR3 coding DNA: TGCAGTGCTAGAGATAATTGGTCAGGGGGCTATGGCTACACCTTC. Protein product: CSARDNWSGGYGYTF.

Ten or more counts support this clonotype. The chain couples TRBV7-7 to TRBJ2-5, with 7 positions matching TRBD2. This CDR3 spans 15 amino acids. Germline V gives CDR1 SSHAT, CDR2 FNYEAQ (reference sequence). Trimming at V came to 2 bases and at J to 2 bases, leaving 5 bases not matched to a gene. CDR3 protein: CASSLYAGVQETQYF. DNA for the CDR3: TGTGCCAGCAGCTTATACGCGGGGGTGCAAGAGACCCAGTACTTC.

The sample holds many counts of this clonotype. The chain has TRBV3-1 and TRBJ2-3; 9 positions agree with TRBD2. V was pared by 5 bases and J by 4 bases, with 13 bases of the junction left unmatched. This CDR3 comprises 17 residues. From germline, CDR1 is LGHDT and CDR2 YNNKEL (reference sequence). This chain's CDR3 is CASSARLAAKSADTQYF. In DNA, the CDR3 is TGTGCCAGCAGCGCAAGACTAGCGGCAAAGAGCGCAGATACGCAGTATTTT.

This clonotype was detected a few times. V is TRBV10-2 and J is TRBJ2-3; D is ambiguous. Germline V gene lookup returns CDR1 WSHSY and CDR2 SAAADI. The CDR3 totals 15 residues. The V and J ends lost 8 bases and 3 bases respectively, with 18 bases between them. The CDR3 DNA reads TGCGCCAGCTCCCCGCGGTCGGCCGCTACAGATACGCAGTATTTT. This encodes CASSPRSAATDTQYF.

This clonotype was recorded at least ten times. The chain couples TRBV3-1 to TRBJ2-2, with TRBD2 identical over 12 bases. Germline V gene lookup returns CDR1 LGHDT and CDR2 YNNKEL (reference sequence). The V gene end was trimmed by 4 bases and the J gene end by 6 bases; junction bases not matched to a gene: 6. This CDR3 comprises 16 residues. CDR3 protein: CASSPTSGGIAGELFF. As DNA, the CDR3 is TGTGCCAGCAGCCCAACTAGCGGGGGGATTGCCGGGGAGCTGTTTTTT. Full variable domain (rest looked up from reference TRBV3-1 and TRBJ2-2): DTAVSQTPKYLVTQMGNDKSIKCEQNLGHDTMYWYKQDSKKFLKIMFSYNNKELIINETVPNRFSPKSPDKAHLNLHINSLELGDSAVYFCASSPTSGGIAGELFFGEGSRLTVL.

There are a few counts of this clonotype. The chain has TRBV11-2 and TRBJ2-2, with 10 nucleotides matching TRBD2. CDR1 SGHAT and CDR2 FQNNGV come from the germline V gene. V shed 5 bases and J 3 bases; nucleotides not matched to a gene: 12. The CDR3 has 18 amino acids. Here the CDR3 DNA reads TGTGCCAGCAGCCTCCTCTGGACTAGCGGCCGGGACACCGGGGAGCTGTTTTTT. It codes for CASSLLWTSGRDTGELFF.